The 32 T cell receptor beta chains listed next were all sequenced from one sample in a study of human T cells and chemical hapten exposure. Each CDR3 protein gets one entry after TCRdb re-called the RACE reads with MiXCR. The table records a few hundred thousand distinct CDR3 sequences, approximately 5% of them present only once. Time point in this sample: pre-sensitization, week 0. Treatment: therapeutic diphenylcyclopropenone sensitization with weekly scalp DPC. The sample in question was whole blood, obtained in connection with sensitization to the hapten diphenylcyclopropenone (DPC). The source of these receptors is a woman under 30 with alopecia areata. Some clones in this sample may be carry-over from other donors' samples.

This clonotype was picked up a small number of times. V is TRBV12-3 or TRBV12-4 and J is TRBJ1-2; D unresolved. The germline V and J ends were trimmed by 1 base and 6 bases, with 6 bases remaining between them. The CDR3 is made up of 12 amino acids. DNA for the CDR3: TGTGCCAGCAGTTTAGGAGGGAATGGCTACACCTTC. This sequence encodes CASSLGGNGYTF.

This clonotype was picked up many times. The chain couples TRBV7-2 to TRBJ1-4; 7 bases are a match to TRBD1. V was pared by 2 bases and J by 10 bases, with 13 bases of the junction left unmatched. CDR1 is SGHTA and CDR2 is FQGNSA in the germline V gene. CDR3 length: 16 residues. CDR3 coding DNA: TGTGCCAGCAGCTTACTTGGAGGGGGCGGTTCGGTAAAACTGTTTTTT. It codes for CASSLLGGGGSVKLFF.

The genes are TRBV5-5 and TRBJ1-6, with D perhaps TRBD1 (5 bases). In germline, CDR1 is SGHKS, CDR2 YYEKEE (reference sequence). This CDR3 spans 15 amino acids. Trimming removed 1 base at V and 8 bases at J, with 13 bases between. The CDR3 nucleotides are TGTGCCAGCAGCTTGAGGCAGGACAACGATTCACCCCTCCACTTT. Protein product: CASSLRQDNDSPLHF.

This clonotype was counted between two and nine times. V usage is TRBV12-3 or TRBV12-4 and J usage is TRBJ2-5, with a weak D call TRBD2 (6 bases). This CDR3 is built from 16 residues. V lost 6 bases and J lost 2, with 19 bases in between. The CDR3 bases are TGTGCCAGCAGCTGGGGCCGCATTAGCGGTCAAGAGACCCAGTACTTC. Translated: CASSWGRISGQETQYF.

V and J are TRBV15 and TRBJ1-1; tentative D call: TRBD1 (5 bases). This CDR3 region has 14 residues. The germline gives CDR1 LNHNV, CDR2 YYDKDF (reference sequence). V was pared by 3 bases and J by 3 bases, with 11 bases between. CDR3 in amino acids: CATSRGTGYTEAFF. The CDR3 nucleotides are TGTGCCACCAGCAGGGGTACAGGATACACTGAAGCTTTCTTT.

The chain couples TRBV20-1 to TRBJ2-3; 9 bases map to TRBD2. Germline assignment: CDR1 DFQATT and CDR2 SNEGSKA (reference sequence). The V and J ends lost 3 bases and 4 bases, in that order; junction bases with no gene match: 14. CDR3 length equals 17 residues. CDR3: CSASLLAGPSRPDTQYF. In nucleotides, the CDR3 is TGCAGTGCTAGCTTGCTAGCGGGACCATCCCGGCCAGATACGCAGTATTTT.

This clonotype came up many times. The chain has TRBV5-1 and TRBJ1-6; D remains ambiguous. The CDR3 is 15 amino acids. CDR1 and CDR2 (germline): SGHRS, YFSETQ. V dropped 0 bases and J dropped 8 bases, with 12 bases sitting between them. The chain's CDR3 is CASSLGTYGDSPLHF. In nucleotides, the CDR3 is TGCGCCAGCAGCTTGGGGACCTACGGCGATTCACCCCTCCACTTT.

With regard to this clonotype: A much larger clone differs by one base, so this may be a read error. The chain is built from TRBV12-3 or TRBV12-4 and TRBJ1-5; no definite D call. The CDR3 covers 14 residues. In DNA form, the CDR3 reads TGTGTCAGCAGTTTACCGGGGTCTGGACAGCCCCAGCATTTT. Amino acid sequence: CVSSLPGSGQPQHF.

This clonotype occurred a few times. The V and J genes are TRBV28 and TRBJ2-7, with a weak D call TRBD2 (6 bases). V was trimmed by 7 bases and J by 0 bases, leaving 13 bases between them. The V gene's germline CDR1 is MDHEN and CDR2 SYDVKM. The CDR3 sequence is 14 residues long. CDR3 amino acids: CASNSPGSSYEQYF. The CDR3 DNA reads TGTGCCAGCAACAGCCCCGGGAGCTCCTACGAGCAGTACTTC.

This clonotype occurred a few times. This chain uses TRBV20-1 with TRBJ2-1; D call uncertain. Trimming removed 0 bases from V and 8 bases from J, with 14 bases in between. The CDR3 contains 14 residues. Per germline, CDR1 DFQATT and CDR2 SNEGSKA (reference sequence). The CDR3 reads CSARDPISSDEQFF. The DNA for the CDR3 is TGCAGTGCTAGAGATCCTATCTCGTCCGATGAGCAGTTCTTC.

This clonotype was seen only a few times. The V gene is TRBV9, the J gene TRBJ2-1; TRBD2 matches at 7 bases. Germline CDR1 is SGDLS and CDR2 is YYNGEE. Losses at the gene ends were 0 bases for V and 3 bases for J; bases not matched to a gene: 3. CDR3 length: 15 residues. The CDR3 DNA reads as TGTGCCAGCAGCGTAGACGGCGGGGGCTACAATGAGCAGTTCTTC. It specifies CASSVDGGGYNEQFF.

The table lists this clonotype with many counts. This chain connects TRBV2 to TRBJ1-1; TRBD1 agrees at 7 bases. V shed 9 bases and J 3 bases; nucleotides not matched to a gene: 4. The CDR3 covers 12 residues. Germline-derived CDR1 and CDR2 are SNHLY and FYNNEI. The chain's CDR3 is CARGQEHTEAFF. DNA of the CDR3: TGTGCCAGAGGACAGGAGCACACTGAAGCTTTCTTT.

This clonotype has more than one count but fewer than ten. The chain has TRBV6-2 or TRBV6-3 and TRBJ1-1; D remains unclear. Germline V gives CDR1 MNHEY, CDR2 SVGEGT. Trimming removed 4 bases from V and 7 bases from J, with 16 bases in between. This CDR3 has 14 amino acids. CDR3 nucleotide sequence: TGTGCCAGCAGTTTAGCAGCCCGATGGGGTGAAGCTTTCTTT. Amino acid sequence: CASSLAARWGEAFF.

This clonotype was detected many times. V is TRBV10-2 and J is TRBJ1-1, with D unclear. Germline V gives CDR1 WSHSY, CDR2 SAAADI. V lost 0 bases to trimming and J lost 1 base, with 6 bases between them. The CDR3 runs 14 residues. The CDR3 nucleotides are TGCGCCAGCAGTGAGTCTGTAGGGAACACTGAAGCTTTCTTT. It translates to CASSESVGNTEAFF.

The chain joins TRBV11-3 to TRBJ2-2; D gene ambiguous. Trimming shortened V by 9 bases and J by 3 bases, and 14 bases separated the two germline ends. This CDR3 spans 14 amino acids. CDR1 and CDR2 from the germline V gene are SGHNT and YENEEA. DNA for the CDR3: TGTGCCAGTCAGAAGGGTATCGACACCGGGGAGCTGTTTTTT. It translates to CASQKGIDTGELFF.

The chain has TRBV7-9 and TRBJ2-2; the D is unclear. CDR1 is SEHNR, CDR2 FQNEAQ, per germline (reference sequence). The CDR3 sequence is 13 residues long. V dropped 2 bases and J dropped 9 bases, with 10 bases sitting between them. The CDR3 loop reads CASSLWSNWELFF. The CDR3, as DNA: TGTGCCAGCAGCTTATGGTCCAACTGGGAGCTGTTTTTT.

CDR3 region: CASSRGTGDSNQPQHF. CDR3 sequence (DNA): TGTGCCAGCAGCCGCGGGACAGGGGATAGCAATCAGCCCCAGCATTTT. This chain connects TRBV5-5 to TRBJ1-5; 10 bases map to TRBD1. There are 16 residues in the CDR3. Trimming removed 4 bases from V and 0 bases from J; junction bases left unmatched: 4. Germline V gene lookup returns CDR1 SGHKS and CDR2 YYEKEE (reference sequence).

There are a few counts of this clonotype. The chain links TRBV6-1 to TRBJ2-6; D is uncertain. V lost 7 bases and J 4 bases, leaving 14 bases between the germline ends. Per the germline V gene, CDR1 is MNHNS and CDR2 is SASEGT. The CDR3 totals 15 residues. DNA of the CDR3: TGTGCCAGCATTCCTCACCCGCTAGGGGCCAACGTCCTGACTTTC. It yields the protein CASIPHPLGANVLTF.

This clonotype was picked up many times. As DNA, the CDR3 is TGTGCCAGCAGTTTAGACAGGGGGGGGGACAGGGCGAATTCACCCCTCCACTTT. The encoded protein is CASSLDRGGDRANSPLHF. The chain uses TRBV28 and TRBJ1-6; 9 bases agree with TRBD1. V shed 2 bases, J shed 7 bases, and the junction held 12 bases outside the gene matches. The CDR3 length is 18 residues. CDR1 is MDHEN and CDR2 is SYDVKM in the germline V gene.

This clonotype was seen more than once but under ten times. A much bigger clone sits one base away, suggesting this may be a read error. The gene calls are TRBV6-2 or TRBV6-3 and TRBJ1-1; D call uncertain. CDR3 size: 13 residues. With 1 base removed from V and 1 base from J, the gap between germline ends came to 4 bases. Germline CDR1 is MNHEY and CDR2 is SVGEGT. The CDR3 sequence: CASSYWGNTEAFF. The CDR3 coding sequence is TGTGCCAGCAGTTACTGGGGGAACACTGAAGCTTTCTTT.

This clonotype was detected ten times or more. The V call is TRBV7-2, the J call TRBJ1-2, with unresolved D. V was shortened by 1 base and J by 2 bases, with 11 bases between the two germline ends. CDR3 length: 15 residues. Germline lookup yields CDR1 SGHTA and CDR2 FQGNSA. This CDR3 is CASSLGSRLNYGYTF. For the CDR3, the DNA is TGTGCCAGCAGCTTAGGGAGTCGCCTAAACTATGGCTACACCTTC.

There are many counts of this clonotype. This chain links TRBV5-1 with TRBJ1-4, with 7 bases matching TRBD1. Germline values: CDR1 SGHRS, CDR2 YFSETQ. The junction had 0 bases not matched to a gene; V was cut back by 0 bases and J by 7 bases. The CDR3 spans 13 residues. CDR3 coding DNA: TGCGCCAGCAGCTTGGGGACAGGTGAAAAACTGTTTTTT. This encodes CASSLGTGEKLFF.

The chain joins TRBV24-1 to TRBJ1-2; D is unresolved. CDR3 size: 14 residues. Trimming removed 5 bases at V and 3 bases at J, with 12 bases between. Germline V lookup: CDR1 KGHDR, CDR2 SFDVKD. The CDR3 protein is CATSGIGRDYGYTF. The CDR3 nucleotides read TGTGCCACCAGTGGCATCGGACGGGACTATGGCTACACCTTC.

This clonotype was observed many times. The V and J genes are TRBV12-3 or TRBV12-4 and TRBJ2-1, with D unresolved. CDR3 length: 13 amino acids. The V gene lost 6 bases and the J gene lost 0 bases, with 6 bases spanning the gap. The DNA of the CDR3 is TGTGCCAGCAGCCTAAGCTCCTACAATGAGCAGTTCTTC. The encoded protein is CASSLSSYNEQFF.

This clonotype was counted many times. V is TRBV2 and J is TRBJ1-2; D remains unclear. The CDR3 is 12 residues long. The V end was cut by 3 bases, the J end by 2 bases, with 4 bases between. Germline CDR1 is SNHLY and CDR2 is FYNNEI. The CDR3 is CASSDNNYGYTF. The CDR3 nucleotides are TGTGCCAGCAGTGACAACAACTATGGCTACACCTTC.

This clonotype was observed many times. This rearrangement joins TRBV28 to TRBJ1-2, with D maybe TRBD1 (6 bases). V lost 7 bases and J 4 bases, leaving 19 bases between the germline ends. Germline values: CDR1 MDHEN, CDR2 SYDVKM. The CDR3 totals 15 residues. In DNA form, the CDR3 reads TGTGCCAGCACCAGCCCTGGGCGAGGGGGCTATGGCTACACCTTC. This codes for CASTSPGRGGYGYTF.

In its sample, this clonotype was seen many times. The chain uses TRBV6-2 or TRBV6-3 and TRBJ2-2; perhaps TRBD1 as D (6 bases). Trimming cost V 10 bases and J 0 bases, with 15 bases left between them. CDR3 size: 15 residues. Germline CDR1 reads MNHEY; CDR2 reads SVGEGT. CDR3 in DNA: TGTGCCACCAAGACAGGACAAGCGAACACCGGGGAGCTGTTTTTT. Encoded protein: CATKTGQANTGELFF.

This clonotype was counted at least ten times. J is TRBJ2-1 and V is TRBV20-1; 14 positions match TRBD2. There are 15 residues in the CDR3. Per the germline V gene, CDR1 is DFQATT and CDR2 is SNEGSKA (reference sequence). Unmatched junction bases numbered 8, after V lost 4 bases and J lost 9 bases. For the CDR3, the DNA is TGCAGTGCTAAAAGACTAGCGGGGGGGCCGGCTGAGCAGTTCTTC. As protein: CSAKRLAGGPAEQFF.

This clonotype was observed many times. The chain couples TRBV5-1 to TRBJ1-2; 7 bases are a match to TRBD1. The CDR3 extends over 16 amino acids. From germline, CDR1 is SGHRS and CDR2 YFSETQ. V shed 0 bases and J 6 bases; nucleotides not matched to a gene: 11. Here the CDR3 DNA reads TGCGCCAGCAGCTTGGCGTTAAAGGGGGCAATCGATGGCTACACCTTC. It codes for CASSLALKGAIDGYTF. Based on the CDR3 plus reference TRBV5-1 and TRBJ1-2, the full variable domain is KAGVTQTPRYLIKTRGQQVTLSCSPISGHRSVSWYQQTPGQGLQFLFEYFSETQRNKGNFPGRFSGRQFSNSRSEMNVSTLELGDSALYLCASSLALKGAIDGYTFGSGTRLTVV.

The chain couples TRBV6-2 or TRBV6-3 to TRBJ1-1; TRBD1 aligns across 9 bases. CDR1 is MNHEY and CDR2 is SVGEGT in the germline V gene. CDR3 size: 15 residues. Trimming removed 4 bases from V and 3 bases from J; junction bases left unmatched: 6. Written as DNA, the CDR3 is TGTGCCAGCAGTTGGAACCGGGACAGGGACACTGAAGCTTTCTTT. Amino acid sequence: CASSWNRDRDTEAFF.

This clonotype has ten or more counts. The CDR3 is CASSQGLAITDTQYF. DNA of the CDR3: TGTGCCAGCAGCCAAGGACTAGCCATCACAGATACGCAGTATTTT. This chain links TRBV14 with TRBJ2-3, with 7 bases identical to TRBD2. Per the germline V gene, CDR1 is SGHDN and CDR2 is FVKESK. Trimming at V came to 1 base and at J to 2 bases, leaving 3 bases not matched to a gene. This CDR3 region has 15 residues.

The chain combines TRBV12-3 or TRBV12-4 with TRBJ1-2, with D unclear. The CDR3 contains 13 residues. The germline V and J ends were trimmed by 3 bases and 6 bases, with 11 bases remaining between them. The CDR3: CASSFRYGHGYTF. The CDR3, as DNA: TGTGCCAGCAGTTTTCGATACGGGCATGGCTACACCTTC.